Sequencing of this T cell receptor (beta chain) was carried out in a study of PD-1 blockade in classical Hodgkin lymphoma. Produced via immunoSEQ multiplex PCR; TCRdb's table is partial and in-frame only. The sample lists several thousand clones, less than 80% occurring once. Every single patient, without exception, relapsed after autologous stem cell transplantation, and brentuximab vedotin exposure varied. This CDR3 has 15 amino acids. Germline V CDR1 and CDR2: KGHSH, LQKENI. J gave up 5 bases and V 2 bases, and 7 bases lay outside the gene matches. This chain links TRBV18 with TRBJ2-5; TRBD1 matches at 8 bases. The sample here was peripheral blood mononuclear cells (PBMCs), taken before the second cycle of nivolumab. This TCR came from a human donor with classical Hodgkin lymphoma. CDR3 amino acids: CASSPETGGTETQYF. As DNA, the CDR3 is TGTGCCAGCTCACCAGAAACAGGGGGAACGGAGACCCAGTACTTC.